This T cell receptor beta chain is from a study of blood T cell repertoires in COVID-19. Study-level information: Collection of acute and convalescent COVID-19 samples took place in the United States, Italy and Spain. Sources were T cells, B-cell-depleted T cells, or PBMCs; the material itself was cDNA or gDNA.

V lost 3 bases to trimming and J lost 0 bases; unmatched junction nucleotides: 6. Germline loops: CDR1 SGHDT, CDR2 YYEEEE. CDR3 length equals 18 residues. Per the authors' pipeline: Scientists estimated how many nucleated cells there were by amplifying reference gene primers. The method was immunoSEQ multiplex PCR; TCRdb's version includes in-frame clones alone and lacks a portion of them. The DNA gave D and trimming, while V, J and clone size come from that table. The profile covers 99,000 or so clones, with approximately 83% appearing a single time and roughly 4% taken by the ten largest. Sequenced: peripheral blood. V is TRBV5-6 and J is TRBJ2-6; 10 bases are shared with TRBD1. This sequence originates from a middle-aged man with acute or convalescent COVID-19. The CDR3 DNA follows: TGTGCCAGCAGCTCCTTAGGGACAGGGGTCTCTGGGGCCAACGTCCTGACTTTC. Translation gives CASSSLGTGVSGANVLTF.